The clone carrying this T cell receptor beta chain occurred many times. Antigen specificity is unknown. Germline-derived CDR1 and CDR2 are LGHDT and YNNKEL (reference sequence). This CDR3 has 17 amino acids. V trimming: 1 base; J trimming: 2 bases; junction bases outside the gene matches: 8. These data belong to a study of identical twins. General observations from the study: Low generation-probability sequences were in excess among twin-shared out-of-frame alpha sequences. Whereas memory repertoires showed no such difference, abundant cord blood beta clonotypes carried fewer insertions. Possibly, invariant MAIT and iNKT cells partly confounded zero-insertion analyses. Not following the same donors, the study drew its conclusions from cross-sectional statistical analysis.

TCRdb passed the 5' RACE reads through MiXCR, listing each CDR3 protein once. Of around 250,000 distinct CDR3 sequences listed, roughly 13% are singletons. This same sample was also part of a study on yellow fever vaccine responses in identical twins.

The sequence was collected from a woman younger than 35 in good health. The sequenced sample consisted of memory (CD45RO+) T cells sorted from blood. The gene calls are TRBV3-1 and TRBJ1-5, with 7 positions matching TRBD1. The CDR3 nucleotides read TGTGCCAGCAGCCAAGGAACAGGGGAGGAGGGCAATCAGCCCCAGCATTTT. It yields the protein CASSQGTGEEGNQPQHF.